The 6 T cell receptor beta chains in this list originate from one sample, sequenced in a study of blood T cell repertoires in COVID-19. Sequencing used immunoSEQ multiplex PCR; TCRdb keeps in-frame clones, though not all of them. This table has about 160,000 clones, 83% appearing once. The sample comprised PBMCs or T cells enriched from blood (not recorded which). The receptors come from a woman aged 45-65 years who had recovered from COVID-19.

The CDR3 protein is CASSLVGVYEQYV. The CDR3 DNA is TGTGCCAGCAGTTTAGTAGGGGTGTACGAGCAGTACGTC. This chain connects TRBV28 to TRBJ2-7; possible D gene TRBD1, 5 bases. The CDR3 covers 13 residues. CDR1 and CDR2 from the germline V gene are MDHEN and SYDVKM. V lost 2 bases and J 4 bases, leaving 9 bases between the germline ends.

The chain combines TRBV5-5 with TRBJ1-1; perhaps TRBD1 as D (6 bases). The CDR3 is made up of 15 amino acids. Per the germline V gene, CDR1 is SGHKS and CDR2 is YYEKEE (reference sequence). V gave up 5 bases and J gave up 0 bases, with 14 bases separating them. The CDR3 here is CASSFTGTLNTEAFF. In DNA, the CDR3 is TGTGCCAGCAGTTTTACCGGGACACTGAACACTGAAGCTTTCTTT.

The CDR3 DNA is TGTGCCAGCAGGAAAGACAGGGTGAGCTACAATGAGCAGTTCTTC. This translates into CASRKDRVSYNEQFF. The gene calls are TRBV7-2 and TRBJ2-1; 7 bases align to TRBD1. The CDR3 runs 15 residues. V lost 6 bases and J lost 3; bases outside the gene matches: 8. Germline assignment: CDR1 SGHTA and CDR2 FQGNSA. Drawing the rest from reference TRBV7-2 and TRBJ2-1, the complete variable domain is GAGVSQSPSNKVTEKGKDVELRCDPISGHTALYWYRQSLGQGLEFLIYFQGNSAPDKSGLPSDRFSAERTGGSVSTLTIQRTQQEDSAVYLCASRKDRVSYNEQFFGPGTRLTVL.

This chain uses TRBV6-6 with TRBJ2-4, with TRBD2 matching 12 bases. Germline CDR1 and CDR2: MNHNY and SVGAGI (reference sequence). This CDR3 is 15 amino acids long. The trim removed 6 bases at V and 1 base at J, leaving 1 base unmatched. CDR3 bases: TGTGCCAGCAGAACTAGCGGGGGGGCCAAAAACATTCAGTACTTC. It encodes CASRTSGGAKNIQYF.

This chain connects TRBV11-2 to TRBJ2-7, with 11 positions matching TRBD2. With V trimmed by 0 bases and J by 3 bases, 7 bases remained unmatched. The CDR3 spans 17 residues. Germline V gives CDR1 SGHAT, CDR2 FQNNGV. CDR3 region: CASSLETSGGLFYEQYV. In DNA form, the CDR3 reads TGTGCCAGCAGCTTAGAAACTAGCGGGGGCCTATTCTACGAGCAGTACGTC.

In its sample, this clone was seen once. The J gene is TRBJ1-4, the V gene TRBV13; tentative D call: TRBD1 (6 bases). The V gene's germline CDR1 is PRHDT and CDR2 FYEKMQ (reference sequence). The CDR3 runs 15 residues. V shed 5 bases and J shed 10 bases, with 20 bases lying between them. CDR3 sequence (DNA): TGTGCCAGCAGCCCTAGTGGGGGCGCCCAAAGAAAACTGTTTTTT. Translated: CASSPSGGAQRKLFF.